This TCR beta chain was identified during a study of blood T cell repertoires in COVID-19. In the study overall: The origin of the acute and convalescent COVID-19 samples was the United States, Italy and Spain. From T cells, B-cell-depleted T cells, or PBMCs came the material, which was cDNA or gDNA.

In germline, CDR1 is SQVTM, CDR2 ANQGSEA. V lost 3 bases to trimming and J lost 7 bases, with 16 bases between them. The CDR3 runs 14 residues. As originally analysed: By means of reference gene primer amplification, nucleated cell counts were estimated. Sequenced by immunoSEQ multiplex PCR; TCRdb stores in-frame clones only, minus some. V and J calls and clone size are as listed in that table; D and trimming were resolved from the DNA. The sample records 25,000 to 35,000 clones, 85% to 90% being singletons. This receptor was taken from a human donor in a cohort sampled during active COVID-19. The sequenced sample consisted of peripheral blood. This rearrangement joins TRBV29-1 to TRBJ2-4, with TRBD2 as a possible D gene (7 bases). The CDR3: CSVDPPGGGNIQYF. The DNA of the CDR3 is TGCAGCGTTGACCCCCCGGGGGGCGGGAACATTCAGTACTTC.